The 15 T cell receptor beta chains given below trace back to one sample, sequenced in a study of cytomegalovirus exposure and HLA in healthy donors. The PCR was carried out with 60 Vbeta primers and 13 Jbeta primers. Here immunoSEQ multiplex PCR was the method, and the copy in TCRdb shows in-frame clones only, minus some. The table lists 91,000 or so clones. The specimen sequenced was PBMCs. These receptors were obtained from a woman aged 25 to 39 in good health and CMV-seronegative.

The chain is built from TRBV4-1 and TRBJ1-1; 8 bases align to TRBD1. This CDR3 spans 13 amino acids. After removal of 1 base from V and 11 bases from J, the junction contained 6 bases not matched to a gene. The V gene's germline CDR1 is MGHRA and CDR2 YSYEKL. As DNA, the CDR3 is TGCGCCAGCAGCCAAGGCAGGGGGCTATGGGCTTTCTTT. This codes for CASSQGRGLWAFF.

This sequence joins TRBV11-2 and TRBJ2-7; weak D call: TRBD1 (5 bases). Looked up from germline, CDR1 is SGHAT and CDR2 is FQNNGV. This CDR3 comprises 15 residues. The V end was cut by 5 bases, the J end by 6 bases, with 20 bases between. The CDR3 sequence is CASSRDIQGNGEQYF. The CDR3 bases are TGTGCCAGCAGCCGAGATATTCAGGGAAACGGCGAGCAGTACTTC.

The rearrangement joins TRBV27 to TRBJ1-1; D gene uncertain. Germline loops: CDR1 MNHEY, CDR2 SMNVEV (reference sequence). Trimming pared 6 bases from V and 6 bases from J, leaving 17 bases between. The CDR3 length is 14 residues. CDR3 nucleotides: TGTGCCAGCAGCCCGTGGAGGTCGGGCCCTGAAGCTTTCTTT. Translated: CASSPWRSGPEAFF.

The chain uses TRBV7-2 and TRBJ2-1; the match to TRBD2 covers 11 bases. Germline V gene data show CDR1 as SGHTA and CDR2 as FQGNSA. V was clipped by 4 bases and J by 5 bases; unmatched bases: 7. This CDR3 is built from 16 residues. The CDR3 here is CASSSRLAGGHNEQFF. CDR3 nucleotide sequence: TGTGCCAGCAGCTCTCGGCTAGCGGGGGGCCACAATGAGCAGTTCTTC.

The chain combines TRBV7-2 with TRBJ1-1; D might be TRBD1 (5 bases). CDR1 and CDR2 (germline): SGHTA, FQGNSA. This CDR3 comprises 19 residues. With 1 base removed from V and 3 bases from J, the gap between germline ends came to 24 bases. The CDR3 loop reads CASSLGAGGIRPSDTEAFF. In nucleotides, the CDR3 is TGTGCCAGCAGCTTAGGTGCGGGGGGGATAAGGCCCTCGGACACTGAAGCTTTCTTT.

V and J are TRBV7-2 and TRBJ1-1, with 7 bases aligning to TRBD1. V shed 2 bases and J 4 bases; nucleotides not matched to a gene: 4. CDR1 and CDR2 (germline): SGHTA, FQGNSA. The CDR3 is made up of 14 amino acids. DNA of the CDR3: TGTGCCAGCAGCTTAAGTACAGGGGTCACTGAAGCTTTCTTT. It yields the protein CASSLSTGVTEAFF.

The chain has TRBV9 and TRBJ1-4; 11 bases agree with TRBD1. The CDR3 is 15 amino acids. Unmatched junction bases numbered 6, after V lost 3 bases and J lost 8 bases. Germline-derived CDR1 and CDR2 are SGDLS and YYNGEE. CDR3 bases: TGTGCCAGCAGCGAAGGACAGGGGGCGGGCGAAAAACTGTTTTTT. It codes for CASSEGQGAGEKLFF.

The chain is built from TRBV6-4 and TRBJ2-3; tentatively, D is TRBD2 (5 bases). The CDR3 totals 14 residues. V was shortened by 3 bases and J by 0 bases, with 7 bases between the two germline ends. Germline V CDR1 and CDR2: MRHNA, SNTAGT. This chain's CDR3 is CASSDGGSTDTQYF. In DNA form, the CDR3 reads TGTGCCAGCAGTGATGGCGGGAGCACAGATACGCAGTATTTT.

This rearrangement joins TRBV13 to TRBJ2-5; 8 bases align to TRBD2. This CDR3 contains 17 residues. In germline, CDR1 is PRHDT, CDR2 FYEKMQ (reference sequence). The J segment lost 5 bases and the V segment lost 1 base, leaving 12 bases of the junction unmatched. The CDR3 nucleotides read TGTGCCAGCAGCTTAGTTTTCGGGGGGGGGCCCAGCGAGACCCAGTACTTC. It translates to CASSLVFGGGPSETQYF.

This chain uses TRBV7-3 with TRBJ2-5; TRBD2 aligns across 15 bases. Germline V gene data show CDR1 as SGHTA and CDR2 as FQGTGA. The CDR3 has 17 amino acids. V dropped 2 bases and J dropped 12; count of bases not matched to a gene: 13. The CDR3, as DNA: TGTGCCAGCAGCTTACCCTTTACCGGACTAGCGGGAGGGCCCGAGTACTTC. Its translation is CASSLPFTGLAGGPEYF. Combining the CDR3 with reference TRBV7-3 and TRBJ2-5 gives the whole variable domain GAGVSQTPSNKVTEKGKYVELRCDPISGHTALYWYRQSLGQGPEFLIYFQGTGAADDSGLPNDRFFAVRPEGSVSTLKIQRTERGDSAVYLCASSLPFTGLAGGPEYFGPGTRLLVL.

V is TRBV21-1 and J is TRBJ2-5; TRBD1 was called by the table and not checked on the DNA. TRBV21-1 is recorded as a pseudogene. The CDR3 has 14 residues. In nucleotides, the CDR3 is TGTGCCAGCAGCAAAGGGTCAGGCCAAGAGACCCAGTACTTC. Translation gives CASSKGSGQETQYF.

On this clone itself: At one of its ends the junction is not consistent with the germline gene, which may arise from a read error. CDR3 amino acids: CATSRDRGDWGPLF. The CDR3, as DNA: TGTGCCACCAGCAGAGACAGGGGGGATTGGGGTCCCCTCTTT. The chain has TRBV15 and TRBJ1-1; 7 positions agree with TRBD1. The CDR3 totals 14 residues. Looked up from germline, CDR1 is LNHNV and CDR2 is YYDKDF (reference sequence).

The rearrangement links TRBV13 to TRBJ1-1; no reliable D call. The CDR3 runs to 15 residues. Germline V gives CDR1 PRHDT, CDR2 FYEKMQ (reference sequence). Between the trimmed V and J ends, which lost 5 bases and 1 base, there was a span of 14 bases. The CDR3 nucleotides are TGTGCCAGCAGCGCCGGCGGAGGGCCGAACACTGAAGCTTTCTTT. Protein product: CASSAGGGPNTEAFF. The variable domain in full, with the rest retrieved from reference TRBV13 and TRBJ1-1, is AAGVIQSPRHLIKEKRETATLKCYPIPRHDTVYWYQQGPGQDPQFLISFYEKMQSDKGSIPDRFSAQQFSDYHSELNMSSLELGDSALYFCASSAGGGPNTEAFFGQGTRLTVV.

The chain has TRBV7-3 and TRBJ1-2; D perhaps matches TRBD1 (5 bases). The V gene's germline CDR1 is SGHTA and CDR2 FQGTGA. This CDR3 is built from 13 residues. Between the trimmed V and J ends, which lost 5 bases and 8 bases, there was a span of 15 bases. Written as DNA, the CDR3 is TGTGCCAGCAGCCCATGGGGGGGGGACGGCTACACCTTC. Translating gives CASSPWGGDGYTF.

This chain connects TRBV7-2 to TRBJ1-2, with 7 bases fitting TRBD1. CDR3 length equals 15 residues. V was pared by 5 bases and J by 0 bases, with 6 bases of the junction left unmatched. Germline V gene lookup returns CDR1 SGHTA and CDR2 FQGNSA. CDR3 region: CASSPTGRPNYGYTF. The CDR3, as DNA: TGTGCCAGCAGCCCGACAGGGCGGCCTAACTATGGCTACACCTTC.